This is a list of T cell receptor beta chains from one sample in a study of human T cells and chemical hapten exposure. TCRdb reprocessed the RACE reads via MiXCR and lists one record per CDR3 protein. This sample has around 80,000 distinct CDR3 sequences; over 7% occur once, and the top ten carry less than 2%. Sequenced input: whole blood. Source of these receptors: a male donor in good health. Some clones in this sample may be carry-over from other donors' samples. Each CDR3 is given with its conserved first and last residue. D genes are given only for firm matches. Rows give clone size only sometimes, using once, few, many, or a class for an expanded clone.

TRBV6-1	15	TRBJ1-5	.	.	CASSDRLSSNQPQHF	TGTGCCAGCAGTGATCGCCTCTCGAGCAATCAGCCCCAGCATTTT
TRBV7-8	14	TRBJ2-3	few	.	CASRHPTGTDTQYF	TGTGCCAGCAGACACCCCACCGGGACAGATACGCAGTATTTT
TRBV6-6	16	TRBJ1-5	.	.	CASSYVGGNSNQPQHF	TGTGCCAGCAGTTACGTAGGGGGGAATAGCAATCAGCCCCAGCATTTT
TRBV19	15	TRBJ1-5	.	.	CASINGQTNNQPQHF	TGTGCCAGTATTAATGGACAGACTAACAATCAGCCCCAGCATTTT
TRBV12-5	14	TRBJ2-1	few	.	CASGTPQGFAEQFF	TGTGCTAGTGGTACACCACAGGGATTCGCTGAGCAGTTCTTC
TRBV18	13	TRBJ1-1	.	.	CASSPLEGTEAFF	TGTGCCAGCTCACCGTTGGAAGGCACTGAAGCTTTCTTT
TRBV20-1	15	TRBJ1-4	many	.	CSASSPGAGSEKLFF	TGCAGTGCTTCCTCCCCGGGGGCAGGGTCAGAAAAACTGTTTTTT
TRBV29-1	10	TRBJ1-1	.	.	CSVLHTEAFF	TGCAGCGTCCTCCACACTGAAGCTTTCTTT
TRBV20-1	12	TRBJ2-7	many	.	CSARDDSYEQYF	TGCAGTGCTAGAGATGACAGCTACGAGCAGTACTTC
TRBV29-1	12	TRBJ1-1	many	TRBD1	CSGGQVNTEAFF	TGCAGCGGGGGACAGGTGAACACTGAAGCTTTCTTT
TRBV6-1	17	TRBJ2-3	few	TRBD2	CASSELVQRELADTQYF	TGTGCCAGCAGTGAACTAGTGCAGCGGGAGTTGGCAGATACGCAGTATTTT
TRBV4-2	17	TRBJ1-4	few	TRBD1	CASSPRDRAATNEKLFF	TGTGCCAGCAGCCCACGGGACAGGGCGGCAACTAATGAAAAACTGTTTTTT
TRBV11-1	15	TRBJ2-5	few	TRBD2	CASSVLAGGEETQYF	TGTGCCAGCAGCGTACTAGCGGGGGGCGAAGAGACCCAGTACTTC
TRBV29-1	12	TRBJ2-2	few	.	CSGLQDTGELFF	TGCAGCGGACTTCAGGACACCGGGGAGCTGTTTTTT
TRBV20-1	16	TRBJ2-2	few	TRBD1	CSARDPGQGAAGELFF	TGCAGTGCTAGAGATCCGGGACAGGGGGCGGCCGGGGAGCTGTTTTTT